Below are 18 T cell receptor beta chains sequenced from a single sample in a study of blood T cell repertoires in COVID-19. Generated by immunoSEQ multiplex PCR, the TCRdb table keeps only in-frame clones and is missing some. The profile covers roughly 240,000 clones, with 88% appearing a single time and 2.5% taken by the ten largest. Sample: PBMCs or T cells enriched from blood (not recorded which). These receptors came from a woman aged 40 to 50 with acute COVID-19.

The V call is TRBV4-2, the J call TRBJ1-1; D unresolved. In germline, CDR1 is LGHNA, CDR2 YNFKEQ. CDR3 length equals 15 residues. V was cut by 1 base and J by 0 bases, with 9 bases left in between. CDR3 loop: CASSQAAGVNTEAFF. As DNA, the CDR3 is TGTGCCAGCAGCCAAGCCGCCGGGGTGAACACTGAAGCTTTCTTT.

CDR3 loop: CASSESGTGELFF. DNA for the CDR3: TGCGCCAGCAGTGAAAGCGGTACCGGGGAGCTGTTTTTT. The chain carries TRBV10-1 and TRBJ2-2, with D perhaps matching TRBD2 (5 bases). CDR3 size: 13 residues. The V end lost 3 bases, the J end lost 5 bases, and 7 bases lay between the germline ends. Germline CDR1 is WNHNN and CDR2 is SYGVQD (reference sequence).

This clone came up a few times. J is TRBJ2-7 and V is TRBV5-1, with 7 positions matching TRBD2. This CDR3 is built from 15 residues. Germline trimming cut 3 bases from V and 9 bases from J; bases unmatched to any gene: 15. The germline V gene has CDR1 SGHRS and CDR2 YFSETQ. This chain's CDR3 is CASSSREGLPAAQYF. CDR3 nucleotide sequence: TGCGCCAGCAGCTCCCGTGAGGGACTACCCGCCGCGCAGTACTTC.

The chain is built from TRBV10-2 and TRBJ1-1; TRBD1 matches at 10 bases. The junction had 7 bases not matched to a gene; V was cut back by 4 bases and J by 5 bases. Germline CDR1 is WSHSY and CDR2 is SAAADI. CDR3 length: 15 amino acids. CDR3 protein: CASSGAGTGVTEAFF. CDR3 bases: TGCGCCAGCAGTGGTGCGGGGACAGGGGTAACTGAAGCTTTCTTT.

This clone was seen a single time. The chain combines TRBV5-1 with TRBJ1-4; TRBD1 might be the D (5 bases). The V end lost 1 base, the J end lost 5 bases, and 9 bases lay between the germline ends. Germline values: CDR1 SGHRS, CDR2 YFSETQ. CDR3 length: 14 residues. The CDR3 nucleotides read TGCGCCAGCAGCTTGAGGGGACTCAATGAAAAACTGTTTTTT. This encodes CASSLRGLNEKLFF.

This rearrangement joins TRBV7-9 to TRBJ2-1, with 12 bases fitting TRBD2. Germline V CDR1 and CDR2: SEHNR, FQNEAQ (reference sequence). CDR3 length equals 15 residues. The V segment lost 5 bases and the J segment 7 bases; nucleotides outside the gene matches: 6. The CDR3 DNA follows: TGTGCCAGCAGCCCTCTAGCGGGGGGGCTTAATGAGCAGTTCTTC. Protein product: CASSPLAGGLNEQFF. The complete variable domain, with remaining parts taken from reference TRBV7-9 and TRBJ2-1, reads DTGVSQNPRHKITKRGQNVTFRCDPISEHNRLYWYRQTLGQGPEFLTYFQNEAQLEKSRLLSDRFSAERPKGSFSTLEIQRTEQGDSAMYLCASSPLAGGLNEQFFGPGTRLTVL.

This clone showed up just once. The chain couples TRBV19 to TRBJ1-5; 7 positions match TRBD1. Trimming at V came to 4 bases and at J to 7 bases, leaving 7 bases not matched to a gene. The germline gives CDR1 LNHDA, CDR2 SQIVND (reference sequence). CDR3 length: 14 residues. In DNA form, the CDR3 reads TGTGCCAGTAGTACCAGACAGGGAGAACAGCCCCAGCATTTT. Its protein product is CASSTRQGEQPQHF.

The chain links TRBV2 to TRBJ1-1; possible D gene TRBD1, 5 bases. CDR1 is SNHLY and CDR2 is FYNNEI in the germline V gene. This CDR3 is 11 amino acids long. V gave up 11 bases and J gave up 4 bases, with 11 bases separating them. The DNA for the CDR3 is TGTGCCCAACGGGGGAGCACTGAAGCTTTCTTT. This translates into CAQRGSTEAFF.

The chain couples TRBV9 to TRBJ1-1; maybe TRBD1 (6 bases). The CDR3 spans 16 residues. Between the trimmed V and J ends, which lost 3 bases and 0 bases, there was a span of 15 bases. Germline V gives CDR1 SGDLS, CDR2 YYNGEE. The CDR3 here is CASSATIDRLNTEAFF. In DNA form, the CDR3 reads TGTGCCAGCAGCGCGACGATCGACAGGTTGAACACTGAAGCTTTCTTT.

The rearrangement links TRBV9 to TRBJ2-1; 9 bases align to TRBD2. The ends lost 3 bases at V and 0 bases at J; junction bases unmatched: 7. Germline V gene lookup returns CDR1 SGDLS and CDR2 YYNGEE. CDR3 length: 17 residues. As DNA, the CDR3 is TGTGCCAGCAGCGCCCGTCGAGCGGGGGGCTCCTACAATGAGCAGTTCTTC. It encodes CASSARRAGGSYNEQFF.

The genes are TRBV6-6 and TRBJ2-7, with D maybe TRBD1 (7 bases). The germline CDR1 and CDR2 sequences are MNHNY and SVGAGI (reference sequence). This CDR3 has 13 residues. V gave up 5 bases and J gave up 5 bases, with 13 bases separating them. Here the CDR3 DNA reads TGTGCCAGCAGTGGAGGGACAGTCCACGAGCAGTACTTC. Encoded protein: CASSGGTVHEQYF.

V and J are TRBV7-9 and TRBJ1-1; D perhaps matches TRBD1 (5 bases). CDR3 length: 13 amino acids. Trimming shortened V by 5 bases and J by 1 base, and 8 bases separated the two germline ends. Germline loops: CDR1 SEHNR, CDR2 FQNEAQ (reference sequence). This CDR3 reads CASSADTNTEAFF. In DNA form, the CDR3 reads TGTGCCAGCAGCGCGGACACGAACACTGAAGCTTTCTTT.

In this sample, this clone turned up once. V and J are TRBV7-2 and TRBJ2-4; no clear D gene. Trimming removed 5 bases from V and 6 bases from J, with 5 bases in between. CDR3 length equals 11 residues. The germline CDR1 and CDR2 sequences are SGHTA and FQGNSA. CDR3 in amino acids: CASSLSNIQYF. The CDR3 DNA sequence: TGTGCCAGCAGCCTTTCAAACATTCAGTACTTC.

The V call is TRBV5-5, the J call TRBJ2-4; 8 nucleotides match TRBD2. V lost 1 base and J lost 8; bases outside the gene matches: 5. The CDR3 consists of 14 residues. Germline loops: CDR1 SGHKS, CDR2 YYEKEE (reference sequence). For the CDR3, the DNA is TGTGCCAGCAGCTTGCCGGGGGGGCCTGACATTCAGTACTTC. It yields the protein CASSLPGGPDIQYF. Together with reference TRBV5-5 and TRBJ2-4, the CDR3 gives the full variable domain: DAGVTQSPTHLIKTRGQQVTLRCSPISGHKSVSWYQQVLGQGPQFIFQYYEKEERGRGNFPDRFSARQFPNYSSELNVNALLLGDSALYLCASSLPGGPDIQYFGAGTRLSVL.

The rearrangement joins TRBV27 to TRBJ2-2, with 8 bases fitting TRBD2. Germline lookup yields CDR1 MNHEY and CDR2 SMNVEV (reference sequence). CDR3 length: 16 amino acids. The V gene end was trimmed by 4 bases and the J gene end by 2 bases; junction bases not matched to a gene: 6. The CDR3 here is CASSWPGGKNTGELFF. DNA of the CDR3: TGTGCCAGCAGTTGGCCGGGGGGGAAAAACACCGGGGAGCTGTTTTTT.

There are a few counts of this clone. The chain couples TRBV18 to TRBJ1-1; D may be TRBD1 (6 bases). The CDR3 length is 15 residues. Germline V lookup: CDR1 KGHSH, CDR2 LQKENI. V lost 3 bases to trimming and J lost 5 bases, with 16 bases between them. The CDR3 loop reads CASSPKDTGRTEAFF. The CDR3 nucleotides are TGTGCCAGCTCACCCAAAGATACAGGGAGAACTGAAGCTTTCTTT.

The rearrangement joins TRBV7-9 to TRBJ2-1; weak D call: TRBD2 (5 bases). CDR1 is SEHNR and CDR2 is FQNEAQ in the germline V gene (reference sequence). CDR3 length: 13 residues. Between the trimmed V and J ends, which lost 1 base and 9 bases, there was a span of 10 bases. The CDR3 loop is CASSLGTRGEQFF. The CDR3 bases are TGTGCCAGCAGCTTAGGGACTCGGGGTGAGCAGTTCTTC.

V gene TRBV9 combines with J gene TRBJ1-3; D is undetermined. Trimming pared 4 bases from V and 4 bases from J, leaving 9 bases between. The length of the CDR3 is 13 residues. Germline V CDR1 and CDR2: SGDLS, YYNGEE. The CDR3 sequence: CASSPSGGNTIYF. CDR3 coding DNA: TGTGCCAGCAGCCCATCGGGAGGAAACACCATATATTTT.